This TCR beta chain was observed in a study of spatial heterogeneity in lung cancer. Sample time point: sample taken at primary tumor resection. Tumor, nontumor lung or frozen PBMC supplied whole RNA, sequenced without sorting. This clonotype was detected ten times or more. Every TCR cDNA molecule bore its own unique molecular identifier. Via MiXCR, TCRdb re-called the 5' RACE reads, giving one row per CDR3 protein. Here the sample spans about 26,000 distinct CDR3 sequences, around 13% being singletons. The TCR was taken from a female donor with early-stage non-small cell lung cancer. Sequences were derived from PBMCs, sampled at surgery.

CDR3 DNA: TGTGCCAGCAGTGAAGCGTCTAGCGGGGGTAACACAGATACGCAGTATTTT. Translated, it gives CASSEASSGGNTDTQYF. The chain has TRBV6-1 and TRBJ2-3; 10 bases agree with TRBD2. The CDR3 runs to 17 residues. Germline V gives CDR1 MNHNS, CDR2 SASEGT. V lost 0 bases and J lost 2; bases outside the gene matches: 5.